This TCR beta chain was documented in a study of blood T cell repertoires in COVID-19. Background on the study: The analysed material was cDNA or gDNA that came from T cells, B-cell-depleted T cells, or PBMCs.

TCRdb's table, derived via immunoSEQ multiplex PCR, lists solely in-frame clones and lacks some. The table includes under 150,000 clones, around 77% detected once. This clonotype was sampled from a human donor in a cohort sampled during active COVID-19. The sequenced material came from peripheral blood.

Here the CDR3 reads CASKLTGALNEKLFF. CDR3 nucleotide sequence: TGTGCCAGCAAATTAACAGGGGCGTTAAATGAAAAACTGTTTTTT. The rearrangement uses TRBV6-5 and TRBJ1-4; TRBD1 agrees at 7 bases. The CDR3 spans 15 residues. Germline CDR1 reads MNHEY; CDR2 reads SVGAGI. V shed 7 bases and J 5 bases; nucleotides not matched to a gene: 10.